This T cell receptor beta chain was observed in a study of technical replicates of blood from a handful of donors. This table comes from immunoSEQ multiplex PCR, and its TCRdb copy is limited to in-frame clones, with some not included. Of tens of thousands of clones listed, over 75% were seen once; the top ten hold about 0.38%. The CDR3 has 15 residues. Germline V CDR1 and CDR2: MNHEY, SVGAGI. V shed 2 bases and J 4 bases; nucleotides not matched to a gene: 5. This clone was observed once. V and J are TRBV6-5 and TRBJ2-7; 10 bases align to TRBD1. The sequencing input was T cells isolated from PBMCs. This TCR derives from a human donor in good health. DNA for the CDR3: TGTGCCAGCAGTTACCTGACAGGGGGCTATTACGAGCAGTACTTC. Amino acid sequence: CASSYLTGGYYEQYF.